Listed below are T cell receptor beta chains from one sample, sequenced in a study of T cell responses to AZD1222 COVID-19 vaccine. Repertoires were generated with immunoSEQ multiplex PCR, while TCRdb's copy carries only in-frame clones and drops some. In the table there are 75,000 to 100,000 clones, around 88% of which are singletons. The source was peripheral blood, collected on day 0 of MenACWY control vaccination. Source of these receptors: an adult in good health. Both conserved end residues are part of each CDR3. Each record gives: D gene, clone size, V gene, J gene, CDR3 protein, CDR3 DNA. D genes are given only for firm matches. Some rows mark clone size as missing; the rest say once, few, many or name a class of expanded clone.

D: -; size: -; V: TRBV30; J: TRBJ2-7; CDR3: CAWSEGSTYEQYF; DNA: TGTGCCTGGAGTGAGGGTAGTACCTACGAGCAGTACTTC
D: TRBD1; size: -; V: TRBV18; J: TRBJ2-7; CDR3: CASSLDRGQGEQYF; DNA: TGTGCCAGCTCACTAGACAGGGGGCAAGGCGAGCAGTACTTC
D: -; size: -; V: TRBV7-2; J: TRBJ1-6; CDR3: CASSLGQVNSPLHF; DNA: TGTGCCAGCAGCTTAGGACAGGTTAATTCACCCCTCCACTTT
D: -; size: -; V: TRBV29-1; J: TRBJ1-5; CDR3: CSASDGYSNQPQHF; DNA: TGCAGCGCCTCGGACGGATATAGCAATCAGCCCCAGCATTTT
D: -; size: -; V: TRBV4-3; J: TRBJ2-2; CDR3: CASSQEVADYTGELFF; DNA: TGCGCCAGCAGCCAAGAGGTGGCTGACTACACCGGGGAGCTGTTTTTT
D: -; size: -; V: TRBV19; J: TRBJ1-3; CDR3: CASSIVDMSSGNTIYF; DNA: TGTGCCAGTAGTATTGTTGACATGAGCTCTGGAAACACCATATATTTT
D: -; size: -; V: TRBV7-8; J: TRBJ2-7; CDR3: CASSQPGGGPYEQYF; DNA: TGTGCCAGCAGCCAACCTGGAGGGGGACCCTACGAGCAGTACTTC
D: -; size: -; V: TRBV25-1; J: TRBJ1-2; CDR3: CASSETKYYGYTF; DNA: TGTGCCAGCAGTGAAACGAAGTACTATGGCTACACCTTC
D: -; size: -; V: TRBV27; J: TRBJ2-4; CDR3: CASRPSGIANIQYF; DNA: TGTGCCAGCAGGCCCTCGGGGATCGCAAACATTCAGTACTTC
D: -; size: few; V: TRBV9; J: TRBJ1-6; CDR3: CASSVDGGLNSPLHF; DNA: TGTGCCAGCAGCGTAGACGGGGGGCTGAACTCACCCCTCCACTTT
D: TRBD1; size: -; V: TRBV6-5; J: TRBJ1-2; CDR3: CASSSYRGNYTF; DNA: TGTGCCAGCAGTTCATACAGGGGAAACTACACCTTC
D: TRBD1; size: -; V: TRBV27; J: TRBJ2-1; CDR3: CASRSQGVNEQFF; DNA: TGTGCCAGCAGATCTCAGGGGGTGAATGAGCAGTTCTTC
D: TRBD1; size: -; V: TRBV29-1; J: TRBJ1-3; CDR3: CSVRDRGPNVSGNTIYF; DNA: TGCAGCGTCCGGGACAGGGGGCCCAATGTCTCTGGAAACACCATATATTTT
D: -; size: -; V: TRBV6-5; J: TRBJ1-2; CDR3: CASSYLTGTSNGYTF; DNA: TGTGCCAGCAGTTACCTGACCGGGACCTCAAATGGCTACACCTTC
D: -; size: -; V: TRBV7-9; J: TRBJ1-5; CDR3: CASSLLGGYQPQHF; DNA: TGTGCCAGCAGCTTATTGGGGGGGTATCAGCCCCAGCATTTT
D: -; size: -; V: TRBV9; J: TRBJ1-2; CDR3: CASSAGRGSHYGYTF; DNA: TGTGCCAGCAGCGCAGGCAGGGGCTCCCACTATGGCTACACCTTC
D: -; size: -; V: TRBV11-2; J: TRBJ2-5; CDR3: CASSPAGSEETQYF; DNA: TGTGCCAGCAGCCCCGCGGGGAGTGAAGAGACCCAGTACTTC
D: -; size: -; V: TRBV4-2; J: TRBJ2-3; CDR3: CASSQGSTGGTDTQYF; DNA: TGTGCCAGCAGCCAAGGATCAACCGGGGGCACAGATACGCAGTATTTT
D: -; size: -; V: TRBV4-1; J: TRBJ2-5; CDR3: CASSQERLLASKETQYF; DNA: TGCGCCAGCAGCCAAGAACGTCTTCTCGCTAGCAAAGAGACCCAGTACTTC
D: -; size: -; V: TRBV9; J: TRBJ1-2; CDR3: CASSVVDLPGLGYTF; DNA: TGTGCCAGCAGCGTAGTCGATCTTCCAGGGTTAGGCTACACCTTC
D: TRBD2; size: once; V: TRBV5-1; J: TRBJ2-5; CDR3: CASSLQAGAQETQYF; DNA: TGCGCCAGCAGCTTGCAAGCGGGGGCGCAAGAGACCCAGTACTTC
D: TRBD1; size: -; V: TRBV9; J: TRBJ1-2; CDR3: CASSVSMVQGDYGYTF; DNA: TGTGCCAGCAGCGTCTCAATGGTACAGGGGGACTATGGCTACACCTTC
D: TRBD1; size: -; V: TRBV18; J: TRBJ1-5; CDR3: CASSPGTGRYSNQPQHF; DNA: TGTGCCAGCTCACCAGGGACAGGGAGATATAGCAATCAGCCCCAGCATTTT
D: TRBD1; size: -; V: TRBV5-5; J: TRBJ2-1; CDR3: CASSVTGTVYNEQFF; DNA: TGTGCCAGCAGCGTAACCGGGACAGTATACAATGAGCAGTTCTTC
D: TRBD1; size: -; V: TRBV30; J: TRBJ1-4; CDR3: CAWATGGLGEKLFF; DNA: TGTGCCTGGGCAACAGGGGGACTGGGTGAAAAACTGTTTTTT
D: -; size: -; V: TRBV7-8; J: TRBJ1-2; CDR3: CASSLGTDRTYGYTF; DNA: TGTGCCAGCAGCTTAGGAACGGACCGAACCTATGGCTACACCTTC
D: -; size: -; V: TRBV6-4; J: TRBJ1-5; CDR3: CASSEGRSNQPQHF; DNA: TGTGCCAGCAGTGAAGGGAGAAGCAATCAGCCCCAGCATTTT
D: -; size: -; V: TRBV29-1; J: TRBJ1-1; CDR3: CSVEPGYGNTEAFF; DNA: TGCAGCGTTGAACCCGGGTATGGGAACACTGAAGCTTTCTTT
D: -; size: -; V: TRBV3-1/TRBV3-2; J: TRBJ1-3; CDR3: CASSQSVSGNTIYF; DNA: TGTGCCAGCAGCCAGTCCGTCTCTGGAAACACCATATATTTT
D: -; size: -; V: TRBV7-9; J: TRBJ1-6; CDR3: CASSFPGSPLHF; DNA: TGTGCCAGCAGCTTTCCCGGTTCACCCCTCCACTTT
D: -; size: -; V: TRBV19; J: TRBJ1-1; CDR3: CASSIAGTVNTEAFF; DNA: TGTGCCAGTAGTATAGCCGGGACGGTGAACACTGAAGCTTTCTTT
D: -; size: -; V: TRBV5-1; J: TRBJ2-7; CDR3: CASSLSSTALPYEQYF; DNA: TGCGCCAGCAGCTTGAGTTCGACAGCTTTACCCTACGAGCAGTACTTC
D: TRBD1; size: once; V: TRBV7-2; J: TRBJ2-2; CDR3: CASSLPRQGDTGELFF; DNA: TGTGCCAGCAGCTTACCCCGACAGGGCGACACCGGGGAGCTGTTTTTT
D: TRBD1; size: -; V: TRBV7-2; J: TRBJ1-2; CDR3: CASNPRDRAILF; DNA: TGTGCCAGCAACCCCAGGGACAGGGCGATCCTCTTC
D: TRBD1; size: -; V: TRBV2; J: TRBJ2-5; CDR3: CASSGGQGQETQYF; DNA: TGTGCCAGCAGTGGGGGACAGGGTCAAGAGACCCAGTACTTC
D: -; size: few; V: TRBV30; J: TRBJ1-3; CDR3: CAWSVPDRIPGNTIYF; DNA: TGTGCCTGGAGTGTTCCCGATCGGATCCCTGGAAACACCATATATTTT
D: -; size: -; V: TRBV6-5; J: TRBJ2-5; CDR3: CAIAGQETQYF; DNA: TGTGCCATAGCAGGCCAAGAGACCCAGTACTTC
D: -; size: -; V: TRBV19; J: TRBJ2-6; CDR3: CASKGIGAGGANVLTF; DNA: TGTGCCAGTAAAGGGATTGGAGCTGGTGGGGCCAACGTCCTGACTTTC
D: -; size: -; V: TRBV6-5; J: TRBJ1-1; CDR3: CASEMGQNTEAFF; DNA: TGTGCCAGTGAGATGGGCCAGAACACTGAAGCTTTCTTT
D: TRBD1; size: once; V: TRBV7-2; J: TRBJ1-2; CDR3: CASSLANRQGDRGGYTF; DNA: TGTGCCAGCAGCTTAGCGAACAGACAGGGGGATCGGGGCGGCTACACCTTC
D: -; size: once; V: TRBV6-1; J: TRBJ1-1; CDR3: CASSEAGGAGGTEAFF; DNA: TGTGCCAGCAGTGAAGCCGGGGGGGCGGGCGGCACTGAAGCTTTCTTT
D: -; size: -; V: TRBV13; J: TRBJ1-3; CDR3: CASSQSGGSGNTIYF; DNA: TGTGCCAGCAGCCAATCCGGGGGGTCTGGAAACACCATATATTTT
D: -; size: -; V: TRBV19; J: TRBJ2-2; CDR3: CASTTGVANTGELFF; DNA: TGTGCCAGTACGACAGGTGTGGCGAACACCGGGGAGCTGTTTTTT
D: -; size: -; V: TRBV29-1; J: TRBJ2-2; CDR3: CSVGVGSNTGELFF; DNA: TGCAGCGTGGGGGTGGGGTCCAACACCGGGGAGCTGTTTTTT
D: TRBD1; size: -; V: TRBV6-5; J: TRBJ1-4; CDR3: CATRDSEKLFF; DNA: TGTGCCACCCGGGACAGTGAAAAACTGTTTTTT
D: -; size: -; V: TRBV5-1; J: TRBJ1-2; CDR3: CASSLAVGGLRYGYTF; DNA: TGCGCCAGCAGCTTGGCCGTTGGGGGGCTTCGCTATGGCTACACCTTC
D: -; size: -; V: TRBV2; J: TRBJ1-4; CDR3: CASSGQGNEKLFF; DNA: TGTGCCAGCAGTGGTCAGGGGAACGAAAAACTGTTTTTT
D: TRBD2; size: few; V: TRBV9; J: TRBJ2-1; CDR3: CASSGQPSGLGPDDEQFF; DNA: TGTGCCAGCAGCGGACAACCCTCGGGACTAGGGCCTGACGATGAGCAGTTCTTC
D: -; size: -; V: TRBV5-1; J: TRBJ2-1; CDR3: CASSRGPNPSYNEQFF; DNA: TGCGCCAGCAGCCGGGGTCCTAACCCCTCCTACAATGAGCAGTTCTTC
D: TRBD2; size: -; V: TRBV18; J: TRBJ2-3; CDR3: CASSLGTSGSTDTQYF; DNA: TGTGCCAGCTCACTAGGTACTAGCGGAAGCACAGATACGCAGTATTTT
D: -; size: -; V: TRBV4-2; J: TRBJ1-5; CDR3: CASSQGVQGSNQPQHF; DNA: TGTGCCAGCAGCCAAGGAGTCCAGGGGTCCAATCAGCCCCAGCATTTT
D: TRBD1; size: -; V: TRBV28; J: TRBJ1-2; CDR3: CASSSDREGYTF; DNA: TGTGCCAGCAGTTCTGACAGGGAGGGCTACACCTTC
D: -; size: -; V: TRBV7-7; J: TRBJ2-3; CDR3: CASGPAPDTQYF; DNA: TGTGCCAGCGGACCGGCGCCAGATACGCAGTATTTT